This TCR beta chain was identified during a study of long-term antiretroviral therapy in people with HIV. On this clone itself: Antigen unknown.

Version v3.0 of the immunoSEQ assay was performed at survey level. Assay used: immunoSEQ multiplex PCR; TCRdb lists only in-frame clones, some missing. This sample carries fewer than 20,000 clones, 75% to 85% of them seen once, and the ten largest clones take roughly 8%. The study, taken as a whole, reports: Post-treatment diversity went higher with ART but stayed below transplant donor controls. In HIV, the repertoires covered a tighter span of CDR3 lengths than in controls. Pre-ART clonal expansions dominated every time point's repertoire.

Germline V gives CDR1 SEHNR, CDR2 FQNEAQ (reference sequence). V was shortened by 0 bases and J by 4 bases, with 9 bases between the two germline ends. The CDR3 has 14 amino acids. The sequencing used unsorted PBMCs, collected at the start of antiretroviral therapy. The TCR originated in a man aged 25-45 years with HIV. The gene calls are TRBV7-9 and TRBJ1-1; weak D call: TRBD1 (6 bases). The CDR3 spells CASSLAGAGTEAFF. Here the CDR3 DNA reads TGTGCCAGCAGCTTAGCGGGGGCTGGCACTGAAGCTTTCTTT.